This T cell receptor (beta chain) comes out of a study of long-term antiretroviral therapy in people with HIV. With respect to this clone: Its antigen is still unknown.

Trimming stripped 3 bases from V and 6 bases from J, with 13 bases between. The CDR3 has 13 amino acids. CDR1 and CDR2 from the germline V gene are SQVTM and ANQGSEA. General study points: Increased diversity was seen after ART, yet it remained lower than in transplant donor controls.

The immunoSEQ assay was v3.0, run at survey level. Using immunoSEQ multiplex PCR, the repertoire was profiled, and TCRdb retains in-frame clones only, with some absent. The table has 35,000 or so clones, 83% seen once; the top ten hold over 6.5%. The content of samples before DNA extraction was roughly 0.95-11 million cryopreserved PBMC. The chain recombines TRBV29-1 with TRBJ2-3, with a weak D call TRBD1 (6 bases). The clonotype was recovered from a man aged 18 to 30 with HIV. Source: unsorted PBMCs, taken 0.4 years before starting antiretroviral therapy. The CDR3 DNA follows: TGCAGCGTTGAGGTGGACAGAGCGGATACGCAGTATTTT. Its protein product is CSVEVDRADTQYF.